The 27 T cell receptor beta chains below come from one sample, sequenced in a study of T cells in Graves' hyperthyroidism and ophthalmopathy (dated by TCRdb to the late 2010s). The library was obtained by multiplex PCR. Instrument used: Illumina HiSeq 2000. The TCR beta CDR3 regions were amplified from the RNA transcripts. A first-round RT-PCR of the TCR CDR3 used the HTBI primer set with the Qiagen OneStep RT-PCR kit. The raw public reads went through TCRdb reprocessing: fastp at Q25, MiXCR clone calling, in-frame beta chains kept. Rows matching on CDR3 protein sequence are summarized as one entry with the most common DNA and genes. Within this sample are hundreds of thousands of distinct CDR3 sequences, with about 15% of them counted one time only. Of the sample, under 35% is held by the ten largest clones. The sequenced material came from blood. These receptors all stem from a woman aged 18-30 years with Graves' ophthalmopathy.

This clonotype was counted ten times or more. The V gene is TRBV5-5, the J gene TRBJ1-2; a possible D gene is TRBD1 (5 bases). Germline assignment: CDR1 SGHKS and CDR2 YYEKEE (reference sequence). The CDR3 is made up of 13 amino acids. V shed 4 bases and J shed 5 bases, with 12 bases lying between them. CDR3 sequence (DNA): TGTGCCAGCAGCAAGGACGGGACTTATGGCTACACCTTC. It translates to CASSKDGTYGYTF. The full variable domain, completed using reference TRBV5-5 and TRBJ1-2, is DAGVTQSPTHLIKTRGQQVTLRCSPISGHKSVSWYQQVLGQGPQFIFQYYEKEERGRGNFPDRFSARQFPNYSSELNVNALLLGDSALYLCASSKDGTYGYTFGSGTRLTVV.

Comment on this clonotype: Being one base from a much bigger clone, this may be a read error. The rearrangement joins TRBV5-6 to TRBJ1-4; 7 bases align to TRBD1. This CDR3 region has 14 residues. Germline lookup yields CDR1 SGHDT and CDR2 YYEEEE. The CDR3 sequence: CASSIRDRSEKPFF. CDR3 bases: TGTGCCAGCAGTATCCGGGACAGAAGTGAAAAACCGTTTTTT.

The rearrangement links TRBV12-3 or TRBV12-4 to TRBJ2-2; TRBD1 aligns across 9 bases. The J segment lost 2 bases and the V segment lost 4 bases, leaving 5 bases of the junction unmatched. This CDR3 has 16 amino acids. This chain's CDR3 is CASSSTQGANTGELFF. In DNA form, the CDR3 reads TGTGCCAGCAGTTCGACACAGGGGGCCAACACCGGGGAGCTGTTTTTT.

As for this clonotype: This sequence may be a read error, since a much larger clone differs from it by one base. The gene calls are TRBV10-3 and TRBJ2-2; D is unclear. Trimming left V 3 bases short and J 5 bases short, with 7 bases between. Per germline, CDR1 ENHRY and CDR2 SYGVKD. The CDR3 contains 13 residues. The CDR3 bases are TGTGCCATCAGTGATAGTAGGACCGGGGAGCTGTTTTTT. Its translation: CAISDSRTGELFF.

This clonotype was seen at least ten times. The gene calls are TRBV28 and TRBJ1-6; D remains unclear. The CDR3 sequence is 20 residues long. The germline V and J ends were trimmed by 1 base and 2 bases, with 21 bases remaining between them. Germline CDR1 MDHEN, CDR2 SYDVKM. The CDR3 spells CASSLLSSTQPQAYNSPLHF. CDR3 coding DNA: TGTGCCAGCAGTTTATTATCCTCGACGCAGCCCCAAGCCTATAATTCACCCCTCCACTTT.

This clonotype occurred many times. CDR3 DNA: TGTGCCAGCGCAGGGTTCCATGGCTACACCTTC. This encodes CASAGFHGYTF. This rearrangement joins TRBV2 to TRBJ1-2; D perhaps matches TRBD1 (5 bases). The length of the CDR3 is 11 residues. V lost 8 bases, J lost 6 bases, and 10 bases lay in between. Germline V CDR1 and CDR2: SNHLY, FYNNEI.

The chain employs TRBV7-4 and TRBJ1-1; TRBD1 might be the D (5 bases). Trimming took off 4 bases at V and 3 bases at J, with 15 bases between the two ends. The CDR3 totals 15 residues. CDR1 SGHVT and CDR2 SQSDAQ come from the germline V gene. The CDR3, as DNA: TGTGCCAGCAGCTCCCCGGGACGGGGCCACACTGAAGCTTTCTTT. It is translated as CASSSPGRGHTEAFF.

This clonotype occurred many times. V is TRBV3-1 and J is TRBJ1-5, with D unresolved. Per germline, CDR1 LGHDT and CDR2 YNNKEL (reference sequence). The CDR3 consists of 16 residues. Trimming pared 1 base from V and 3 bases from J, leaving 13 bases between. CDR3 nucleotides: TGTGCCAGCAGCCAAGGCGGGGTTACCATCAATCAGCCCCAGCATTTT. It codes for CASSQGGVTINQPQHF. Based on the CDR3 plus reference TRBV3-1 and TRBJ1-5, the full variable domain is DTAVSQTPKYLVTQMGNDKSIKCEQNLGHDTMYWYKQDSKKFLKIMFSYNNKELIINETVPNRFSPKSPDKAHLNLHINSLELGDSAVYFCASSQGGVTINQPQHFGDGTRLSIL.

At least ten counts were recorded for this clonotype. The rearrangement joins TRBV28 to TRBJ1-1; TRBD1 agrees at 8 bases. CDR3 length: 14 amino acids. Germline V gives CDR1 MDHEN, CDR2 SYDVKM. The ends lost 7 bases at V and 5 bases at J; junction bases unmatched: 9. Written as DNA, the CDR3 is TGTGCCAGCACCCTTACCAGGGGGCGGACTGAAGCTTTCTTT. Its protein product is CASTLTRGRTEAFF.

This clonotype was seen many times. V usage is TRBV20-1 and J usage is TRBJ2-3; tentative D call: TRBD2 (6 bases). The CDR3 has 13 amino acids. CDR1 is DFQATT, CDR2 SNEGSKA, per germline (reference sequence). The CDR3 nucleotides are TGCAGCGTCCTAGTGGGGGGTACAGATACGCAGTATTTT. Translated, it gives CSVLVGGTDTQYF.

This clonotype was counted at least ten times. CDR3 nucleotides: TGTGCCTCCGCGGGCAGGGGCGGCCCGAACACTGAAGCTTTCTTT. This gives the protein CASAGRGGPNTEAFF. The rearrangement links TRBV10-3 to TRBJ1-1; TRBD1 might be the D (6 bases). The CDR3 loop spans 15 amino acids. The V end lost 11 bases, the J end lost 1 base, and 20 bases lay between the germline ends. Per the germline V gene, CDR1 is ENHRY and CDR2 is SYGVKD.

This clonotype was seen at least ten times. This chain links TRBV12-3 or TRBV12-4 with TRBJ2-5; D gene ambiguous. V lost 1 base to trimming and J lost 7 bases, with 4 bases between them. This CDR3 has 11 amino acids. CDR3 loop: CASSLGGTQYF. The CDR3 DNA follows: TGTGCCAGCAGTTTAGGTGGGACCCAGTACTTC.

This clonotype appeared many times. The CDR3 nucleotides read TGTGCCAGCAGCCTTACCACTAGCGGGGGAGGAGGAGAGACCCAGTACTTC. As protein: CASSLTTSGGGGETQYF. The chain recombines TRBV5-5 with TRBJ2-5, with TRBD2 matching 11 bases. The CDR3 loop spans 17 amino acids. The V gene's germline CDR1 is SGHKS and CDR2 YYEKEE (reference sequence). J gave up 4 bases and V 4 bases, and 12 bases lay outside the gene matches. The variable domain in full, completed from reference TRBV5-5 and TRBJ2-5, reads DAGVTQSPTHLIKTRGQQVTLRCSPISGHKSVSWYQQVLGQGPQFIFQYYEKEERGRGNFPDRFSARQFPNYSSELNVNALLLGDSALYLCASSLTTSGGGGETQYFGPGTRLLVL.

This clonotype was seen a handful of times. V is TRBV18 and J is TRBJ2-1, with 9 bases that match TRBD2. This CDR3 spans 16 amino acids. Germline CDR1 is KGHSH and CDR2 is LQKENI. V lost 3 bases, J lost 5 bases, and 8 bases stayed unmatched. The DNA for the CDR3 is TGTGCCAGCTCACCGGAAGGACTAGCGCCCCACAATGAGCAGTTCTTC. Encoded protein: CASSPEGLAPHNEQFF.

Only a few counts were recorded for this clonotype. V is TRBV6-2 or TRBV6-3 and J is TRBJ1-2; TRBD1 aligns across 7 bases. This CDR3 spans 14 amino acids. Germline V gene data show CDR1 as MNHEY and CDR2 as SVGEGT. With 1 base clipped from V and 5 bases from J, the junction kept 4 bases outside the gene matches. The CDR3, as DNA: TGTGCCAGCAGTTACTGGGGACAGAGGTATGGCTACACCTTC. Its translation is CASSYWGQRYGYTF.

This clonotype showed up just a few times. This chain connects TRBV20-1 to TRBJ2-2, with a possible D match to TRBD1 (6 bases). The germline gives CDR1 DFQATT, CDR2 SNEGSKA (reference sequence). V was trimmed by 3 bases and J by 7 bases, leaving 18 bases between them. The CDR3 extends over 15 amino acids. CDR3 sequence reads: CSARVPGHQGGELFF. The CDR3 DNA sequence: TGCAGTGCTAGGGTACCGGGACACCAGGGCGGGGAGCTGTTTTTT.

This clonotype was seen ten or more times. J is TRBJ2-1 and V is TRBV7-3; D gene unclear. V dropped 0 bases and J dropped 5 bases, with 8 bases sitting between them. Germline V gene sequence: CDR1 SGHTA, CDR2 FQGTGA. There are 14 residues in the CDR3. The CDR3 spells CASSLTYRDNEQFF. For the CDR3, the DNA is TGTGCCAGCAGCTTAACGTACAGAGACAATGAGCAGTTCTTC.

This clonotype was seen a handful of times. The chain is built from TRBV6-1 and TRBJ1-2; TRBD1 is a possible D gene (6 bases). Germline V gene data show CDR1 as MNHNS and CDR2 as SASEGT. The V end lost 6 bases, the J end lost 5 bases, and 10 bases lay between the germline ends. This CDR3 is 12 amino acids long. This chain's CDR3 is CASRTGSYGYTF. Here the CDR3 DNA reads TGTGCCAGCAGAACAGGGTCTTATGGCTACACCTTC.

This clonotype was recorded at least ten times. V usage is TRBV5-6 and J usage is TRBJ1-1; 8 nucleotides line up with TRBD1. CDR1 SGHDT and CDR2 YYEEEE come from the germline V gene. The CDR3 spans 14 residues. V trimming: 3 bases; J trimming: 7 bases; junction bases outside the gene matches: 8. In DNA form, the CDR3 reads TGTGCCAGCAGCTACCCGCAGGGGGCAAGTGAAGCTTTCTTT. Encoded protein: CASSYPQGASEAFF.

This clonotype was counted ten times or more. The CDR3, as DNA: TGTGCCAGCAGCTCACCGTCCACTAGCGAAGCCTACAATGAGCAGTTCTTC. Amino acids: CASSSPSTSEAYNEQFF. The V and J genes are TRBV7-2 and TRBJ2-1; 7 bases line up with TRBD2. After removal of 4 bases from V and 2 bases from J, the junction contained 11 bases not matched to a gene. Per germline, CDR1 SGHTA and CDR2 FQGNSA. This CDR3 is built from 17 residues.

Many counts were recorded for this clonotype. The V call is TRBV6-1, the J call TRBJ2-7; D may be TRBD1 or TRBD2 (5 bases each). V gave up 7 bases and J gave up 0 bases, with 13 bases separating them. Per the germline V gene, CDR1 is MNHNS and CDR2 is SASEGT. CDR3 length equals 14 residues. CDR3 protein: CASTWDGSSYEQYF. The CDR3 region has the DNA TGTGCCAGCACTTGGGACGGTTCCTCCTACGAGCAGTACTTC.

This clonotype was detected ten times or more. Without the conserved terminal phenylalanine or tryptophan, this CDR3 likely stems from a read error. This chain links TRBV12-3 or TRBV12-4 with TRBJ2-7, with a possible D match to TRBD2 (6 bases). V was pared by 10 bases and J by 3 bases, with 13 bases between. The CDR3 consists of 12 residues. The CDR3 spells CATRYGGYEQYL. In DNA, the CDR3 is TGTGCCACCCGATACGGGGGCTACGAGCAGTACCTC.

At least ten counts were recorded for this clonotype. The V and J genes are TRBV6-5 and TRBJ2-3; D could derive from TRBD1 or TRBD2 (5 bases each). Per germline, CDR1 MNHEY and CDR2 SVGAGI. CDR3 length equals 15 residues. Trimming pared 2 bases from V and 2 bases from J, leaving 11 bases between. CDR3 nucleotides: TGTGCCAGCAGTTACCGGGACGAAGTCACAGATACGCAGTATTTT. It codes for CASSYRDEVTDTQYF.

This clonotype was observed at least ten times. The chain combines TRBV27 with TRBJ1-5, with 7 positions matching TRBD1. The junction had 8 bases not matched to a gene; V was cut back by 9 bases and J by 0 bases. CDR1 and CDR2 (germline): MNHEY, SMNVEV (reference sequence). This CDR3 is 15 amino acids long. CDR3 nucleotides: TGTGCCAGTAAAAGGACAGGTCATAGCAATCAGCCCCAGCATTTT. Amino acids: CASKRTGHSNQPQHF.

This clonotype was seen repeatedly, ten times or more. This chain joins TRBV18 and TRBJ1-2; possible D gene TRBD1, 5 bases. Trimming stripped 0 bases from V and 5 bases from J, with 7 bases between. CDR3 length equals 13 residues. CDR1 and CDR2 from the germline V gene are KGHSH and LQKENI. The CDR3: CASSPPSGYGYTF. Written as DNA, the CDR3 is TGTGCCAGCTCACCACCATCAGGGTATGGCTACACCTTC.

The table lists this clonotype with many counts. This rearrangement joins TRBV4-3 to TRBJ2-1, with a possible D match to TRBD1 (5 bases). The germline V gene has CDR1 LGHNA and CDR2 YSLEER. The CDR3 is 16 residues long. Trimming took 0 bases from V and 5 from J, leaving 14 bases between them. CDR3 sequence (DNA): TGCGCCAGCAGCCAAGAAGCCCAGGGTACCCACAATGAGCAGTTCTTC. Translated: CASSQEAQGTHNEQFF.

This clonotype was detected ten times or more. The genes are TRBV3-1 and TRBJ1-2; D ambiguous. Germline CDR1 LGHDT, CDR2 YNNKEL (reference sequence). V lost 4 bases and J lost 4, with 10 bases in between. CDR3 size: 13 residues. The CDR3 region has the DNA TGTGCCAGCAGCCCGGCGCGAGCCTATGGCTACACCTTC. Translation: CASSPARAYGYTF.